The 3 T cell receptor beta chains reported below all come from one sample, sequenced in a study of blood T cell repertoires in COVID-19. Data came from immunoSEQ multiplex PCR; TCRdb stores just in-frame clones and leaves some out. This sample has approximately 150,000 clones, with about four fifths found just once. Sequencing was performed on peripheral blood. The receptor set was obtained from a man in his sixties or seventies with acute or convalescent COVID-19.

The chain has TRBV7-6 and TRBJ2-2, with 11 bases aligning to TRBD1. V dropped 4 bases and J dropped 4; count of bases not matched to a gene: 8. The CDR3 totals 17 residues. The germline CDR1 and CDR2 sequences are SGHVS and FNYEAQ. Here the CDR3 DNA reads TGTGCCAGCAGCTCCCGACCCGGGACAGGGGGCACCGGGGAGCTGTTTTTT. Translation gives CASSSRPGTGGTGELFF. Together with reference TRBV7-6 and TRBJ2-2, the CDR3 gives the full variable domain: GAGVSQSPRYKVTKRGQDVALRCDPISGHVSLYWYRQALGQGPEFLTYFNYEAQQDKSGLPNDRFSAERPEGSISTLTIQRTEQRDSAMYRCASSSRPGTGGTGELFFGEGSRLTVL.

The CDR3 protein is CASSTPGFPGNTIYF. The CDR3 DNA sequence: TGTGCCAGTAGTACACCCGGTTTTCCTGGAAACACCATATATTTT. This chain uses TRBV19 with TRBJ1-3; the D is unclear. V was pared by 4 bases and J by 2 bases, with 12 bases between. The CDR3 is 15 amino acids. Germline V gene data show CDR1 as LNHDA and CDR2 as SQIVND (reference sequence).

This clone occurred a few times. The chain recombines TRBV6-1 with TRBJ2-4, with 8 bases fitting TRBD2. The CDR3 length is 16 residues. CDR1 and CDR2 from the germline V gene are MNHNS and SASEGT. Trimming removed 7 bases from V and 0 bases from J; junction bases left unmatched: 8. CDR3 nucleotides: TGTGCCAGCAACGAAGCGGGGGCGGGAGCCAAAAACATTCAGTACTTC. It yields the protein CASNEAGAGAKNIQYF.